These 5 T cell receptor beta chains originate from one sample sequenced in a study of T cell repertoires in cytomegalovirus infection. MiXCR was run by TCRdb on the reads, yielding one entry per CDR3 protein. This table holds around 550,000 distinct CDR3 sequences, approximately 26% found once. The sequencing sample was made of PBMCs. The receptors stem from a human donor in good health (CMV status not recorded). Some clones in this sample may be carry-over from other donors' samples.

This clonotype was picked up a small number of times. The chain carries TRBV10-3 and TRBJ2-2; possibly TRBD1 for D (5 bases). The V and J ends lost 4 bases and 0 bases respectively, with 12 bases between them. This CDR3 has 16 amino acids. From germline, CDR1 is ENHRY and CDR2 SYGVKD. CDR3: CAISGMGLPNTGELFF. CDR3 DNA sequence: TGTGCCATCAGTGGGATGGGGCTACCGAACACCGGGGAGCTGTTTTTT.

This clonotype was counted only a few times. The chain has TRBV6-5 and TRBJ2-6, with 10 nucleotides matching TRBD1. CDR1 and CDR2 (germline): MNHEY, SVGAGI. V was clipped by 10 bases and J by 3 bases; unmatched bases: 9. There are 16 residues in the CDR3. The CDR3, as DNA: TGTGCCACCCACCGGACAGGGGGAAGTGGGGCCAACGTCCTGACTTTC. Encoded protein: CATHRTGGSGANVLTF.

This clonotype was counted only a few times. The CDR3 coding sequence is TGTGCCAGCAGCCTACAACGAGCGCACCAGTACTTC. This gives the protein CASSLQRAHQYF. This sequence joins TRBV6-2 or TRBV6-3 and TRBJ2-7; no clear D gene. The CDR3 has 12 residues. Germline V gives CDR1 MNHEY, CDR2 SVGEGT. V gave up 6 bases and J gave up 10 bases, with 16 bases separating them.

This clonotype was counted between two and nine times. The V gene is TRBV24-1, the J gene TRBJ2-2; 15 bases are a match to TRBD2. This CDR3 is 17 amino acids long. Germline V CDR1 and CDR2: KGHDR, SFDVKD. The ends lost 5 bases at V and 6 bases at J; junction bases unmatched: 6. CDR3 sequence: CATSAYGLAGGAGELFF. The CDR3 DNA sequence: TGTGCCACCAGTGCCTACGGACTAGCGGGAGGGGCCGGGGAGCTGTTTTTT.

This clonotype has just one count. V is TRBV15 and J is TRBJ2-1, with a weak D call TRBD2 (5 bases). This CDR3 contains 16 residues. V gave up 0 bases and J gave up 8 bases, with 17 bases separating them. The germline CDR1 and CDR2 sequences are LNHNV and YYDKDF (reference sequence). CDR3 region: CATSRDREGSGHEQFF. In DNA, the CDR3 is TGTGCCACCAGCAGAGATCGTGAGGGATCTGGACATGAGCAGTTCTTC.